This T cell receptor (beta chain) originates from a study of CD4 T cell repertoires in COVID-19. Study results and caveats: Some SARS-CoV-2 clonotypes, between 7 and 25%, recurred in SARS-CoV and/or HKU1 cultures.

The CDR3 length is 16 residues. V was pared by 4 bases and J by 5 bases, with 8 bases of the junction left unmatched. Germline V gene lookup returns CDR1 SGDLS and CDR2 YYNGEE. The data were produced by immunoSEQ multiplex PCR, yet TCRdb's version contains in-frame clones alone and is incomplete. The sample consists of 600 to 650 clones, 15% to 20% of them appearing once. Antigen-reactive proliferating T cell lines came from CFSE-labeled cells given autologous monocytes and SARS-CoV-2 spike or nucleoprotein. Judged by abundance, this clone is medium-sized. Antigen unknown. The gene calls are TRBV9 and TRBJ2-1, with 11 bases aligning to TRBD2. The specimen was circulating follicular helper CD4+ T cells, cultured in vitro, collected after recovery from COVID-19. This receptor was identified in a human donor who had COVID-19. CDR3 DNA: TGTGCCAGCAGCCAAAGAGGGACTAGCGGAAACAATGAGCAGTTCTTC. Its translation is CASSQRGTSGNNEQFF.